This TCR beta chain emerged from a study of T-cell memory formation after mild COVID-19. Study background: Largely, TCR clusters stayed within a single donor.

A single record per CDR3 protein comes from TCRdb applying MiXCR to the 5' RACE reads. The sample yields 250,000 to 300,000 distinct CDR3 sequences, around 15% seen once. This CDR3 has 13 amino acids. The germline V gene encodes CDR1 MNHEY and CDR2 SVGEGT. Trimming removed 8 bases at V and 5 bases at J, with 15 bases between. Study conclusions and caveats: Certain responding clones were present in pre-infection memory, suggesting participation of cross-reactive memory.

This clonotype was counted a few times. The antigen remains undetermined. This sequence originates from a man aged 18 to 29 who had mild COVID-19 (a few samples of this study predate the infection). Cell type and time point are not known. The sequenced sample consisted of PBMCs or a T cell subset sorted from them (not recorded which). The rearrangement uses TRBV6-2 or TRBV6-3 and TRBJ1-2; the D is unclear. CDR3 in DNA: TGTGCCAGCTATCCGGACGTAGGGTATGGCTACACCTTC. It specifies CASYPDVGYGYTF.